The 15 T cell receptor beta chains below come from one sample, sequenced in a study of T and B cells in COVID-19 patients. TRB rearrangements were amplified by multiplex PCR with BIOMED2 TRB-A/B primers. TCRdb passed the multiplex PCR reads through MiXCR, listing each CDR3 protein once. The sample comprises more than 9,500 distinct CDR3 sequences, 25% to 35% of which are singletons, and 25% to 35% rests with the top ten. From blood, roughly 240-550 ng of genomic DNA served as TRB template. The sample comprised blood. The receptor set was obtained from a human donor who had recovered from COVID-19.

This rearrangement joins TRBV5-6 to TRBJ1-2; D is undetermined. The CDR3 covers 14 residues. Germline lookup yields CDR1 SGHDT and CDR2 YYEEEE. V gave up 3 bases and J gave up 2 bases, with 11 bases separating them. The DNA of the CDR3 is TGTGCCAGCAGCTCCAGGACGGCAAACTATGGCTACACCTTC. Residues: CASSSRTANYGYTF.

V gene TRBV5-1 combines with J gene TRBJ2-7; D perhaps matches TRBD2 (5 bases). From germline, CDR1 is SGHRS and CDR2 YFSETQ. This CDR3 has 12 amino acids. Trimming pared 4 bases from V and 6 bases from J, leaving 11 bases between. The CDR3 region is CASSSGRGEQYF. The CDR3 nucleotides are TGCGCCAGCAGCAGCGGACGCGGCGAGCAGTACTTC.

The chain uses TRBV12-3 or TRBV12-4 and TRBJ2-7, with 12 bases identical to TRBD2. V was clipped by 1 base and J by 6 bases; unmatched bases: 7. This CDR3 is 16 amino acids long. As DNA, the CDR3 is TGTGCCAGCAGTTTAGGGACTAGCGGGAAATGGGGCGAGCAGTACGTC. Amino acids: CASSLGTSGKWGEQYV.

The chain uses TRBV4-3 and TRBJ2-5; TRBD2 is a possible D gene (6 bases). This CDR3 spans 19 amino acids. V shed 1 base and J shed 0 bases, with 21 bases lying between them. Germline V gene data show CDR1 as LGHNA and CDR2 as YSLEER. For the CDR3, the DNA is TGCGCCAGCAGCCAAGGGCCCCCGGGTAGCGGAGCCAACCAAGAGACCCAGTACTTC. This sequence encodes CASSQGPPGSGANQETQYF.

The rearrangement uses TRBV4-3 and TRBJ2-7, with 10 bases matching TRBD2. Trimming removed 1 base from V and 4 bases from J; junction bases left unmatched: 10. The CDR3 contains 17 residues. Germline CDR1 and CDR2: LGHNA and YSLEER. CDR3 amino acids: CASSQVLRTSGYYEQYF. The CDR3 DNA is TGCGCCAGCAGCCAAGTTCTCCGGACTAGCGGTTATTACGAGCAGTACTTC.

This clonotype was seen repeatedly, ten times or more. This chain joins TRBV6-2 or TRBV6-3 and TRBJ2-1; D is unresolved. The CDR3 is 13 residues long. CDR1 and CDR2 (germline): MNHEY, SVGEGT. V was cut by 8 bases and J by 3 bases, with 11 bases left in between. CDR3 in amino acids: CASQVSRYNEQFF. CDR3 bases: TGTGCCAGCCAAGTCAGCCGCTACAATGAGCAGTTCTTC.

This clonotype was seen a handful of times. The chain combines TRBV6-5 with TRBJ2-7; no reliable D call. The V end lost 8 bases, the J end lost 5 bases, and 10 bases lay between the germline ends. CDR1 and CDR2 from the germline V gene are MNHEY and SVGAGI. There are 11 residues in the CDR3. The CDR3 sequence is CASRNLDEQYF. CDR3 nucleotide sequence: TGTGCCAGCCGTAACCTGGACGAGCAGTACTTC.

Comments on this clonotype: A read error may produce the germline difference seen at one junction end. The chain carries TRBV6-5 and TRBJ1-4; D not certain. Germline V gene lookup returns CDR1 MNHEY and CDR2 SVGAGI. This CDR3 has 21 residues. The CDR3 DNA sequence: TGTGCCATCAGTGAGGGAGTTCTCGGATGGGGTCTTGGATTTCCGAAGGAAAAACTGTTTTTT. It is translated as CAISEGVLGWGLGFPKEKLFF.

There are many counts of this clonotype. J is TRBJ2-3 and V is TRBV12-3 or TRBV12-4; 10 positions match TRBD2. Trimming at V came to 3 bases and at J to 2 bases, leaving 5 bases not matched to a gene. This CDR3 has 16 amino acids. For the CDR3, the DNA is TGTGCCAGCAGTTTGAGAGCGGGAGGGCCCACAGATACGCAGTATTTT. Encoded protein: CASSLRAGGPTDTQYF.

The rearrangement joins TRBV6-1 to TRBJ2-7; 8 bases map to TRBD2. Trimming removed 6 bases from V and 7 bases from J; junction bases left unmatched: 20. The germline gives CDR1 MNHNS, CDR2 SASEGT. The CDR3 covers 17 residues. CDR3 DNA: TGTGCCAGCAGAGCCGGTGGGTCCGGTACGGGAGGGGAAGAGCAGTACGTC. Translated: CASRAGGSGTGGEEQYV.

This clonotype is a singleton in its sample. This chain joins TRBV4-2 and TRBJ2-2; D may be TRBD2 (6 bases). V was pared by 7 bases and J by 4 bases, with 16 bases between. The CDR3 has 15 residues. CDR1 and CDR2 from the germline V gene are LGHNA and YNFKEQ. The CDR3 coding sequence is TGTGCCAGCAACCCGAGGGGAGGAGGCACCGGGGAGCTGTTTTTT. It yields the protein CASNPRGGGTGELFF.

The chain combines TRBV6-5 with TRBJ1-2; no firm D call. Between the trimmed V and J ends, which lost 5 bases and 3 bases, there was a span of 16 bases. This CDR3 has 15 amino acids. Germline CDR1 is MNHEY and CDR2 is SVGAGI. The CDR3 DNA reads TGTGCCAGCAGTGCCGCCGGGAAAGGTGACTATGGCTACACCTTC. Protein product: CASSAAGKGDYGYTF.

This clonotype appeared a few times. This chain joins TRBV6-4 and TRBJ1-2, with 10 bases that match TRBD1. The germline V gene encodes CDR1 MRHNA and CDR2 SNTAGT. After removal of 6 bases from V and 5 bases from J, the junction contained 9 bases not matched to a gene. The CDR3 totals 15 residues. CDR3 nucleotide sequence: TGTGCCAGCAGGCCGGGACAGGGGATCGGGTATGGCTACACCTTC. Amino acids: CASRPGQGIGYGYTF.

CDR3 amino acids: CASSQAHTSGANVLTF. The CDR3 DNA reads as TGTGCCAGCAGCCAAGCCCATACCTCTGGGGCCAACGTCCTGACTTTC. This rearrangement joins TRBV6-5 to TRBJ2-6; D gene uncertain. The CDR3 sequence is 16 residues long. Trimming took 6 bases from V and 0 from J, leaving 12 bases between them. The germline V gene encodes CDR1 MNHEY and CDR2 SVGAGI.

Sample share makes this clonotype medium-sized. The chain recombines TRBV27 with TRBJ2-3; no firm D call. The germline CDR1 and CDR2 sequences are MNHEY and SMNVEV (reference sequence). The V end lost 6 bases, the J end lost 2 bases, and 6 bases lay between the germline ends. The CDR3 extends over 12 amino acids. This CDR3 reads CASREYTDTQYF. CDR3 DNA: TGTGCCAGCAGGGAATACACAGATACGCAGTATTTT.